The 24 T cell receptor beta chains given below trace back to one sample, sequenced in a study of blood T cell repertoires in COVID-19. Sequencing was performed with immunoSEQ multiplex PCR; in TCRdb, only in-frame clones are kept and a portion is missing. This sample yields roughly 360,000 clones, of which more than 65% are seen a single time; more than 1% belongs to the top ten. Sequenced material: peripheral blood. The receptors derive from a human donor with acute or convalescent COVID-19. The donor label of this sample is uncertain.

The gene calls are TRBV11-2 and TRBJ2-5; the match to TRBD2 covers 8 bases. The germline CDR1 and CDR2 sequences are SGHAT and FQNNGV. Losses at the gene ends were 5 bases for V and 4 bases for J; bases not matched to a gene: 9. This CDR3 is 15 amino acids long. The CDR3 region has the DNA TGTGCCAGCAGCCACCGGACTAGCCCCAGAGAGACCCAGTACTTC. Protein sequence: CASSHRTSPRETQYF.

This chain links TRBV6-5 with TRBJ2-1; TRBD2 agrees at 7 bases. Germline loops: CDR1 MNHEY, CDR2 SVGAGI. CDR3 length equals 13 residues. After removal of 8 bases from V and 10 bases from J, the junction contained 11 bases not matched to a gene. The CDR3 nucleotides are TGTGCCAGCCTAACCCGGGGGGACTGGGAGCAGTTCTTC. It is translated as CASLTRGDWEQFF.

The CDR3 spells CASSPSGRETQYF. The CDR3 DNA is TGTGCCAGCAGTCCTAGCGGGAGAGAGACCCAGTACTTC. The rearrangement joins TRBV3-1 (or the pseudogene TRBV3-2) to TRBJ2-5; TRBD2 matches 10 bases. This CDR3 comprises 13 residues. V shed 6 bases and J 4 bases; nucleotides not matched to a gene: 2. The germline CDR1 and CDR2 sequences are LGHDT and YNNKEL (reference sequence).

The chain links TRBV28 to TRBJ1-2; D gene uncertain. The germline V and J ends were trimmed by 10 bases and 8 bases, with 17 bases remaining between them. This CDR3 has 12 amino acids. CDR1 is MDHEN, CDR2 SYDVKM, per germline. This chain's CDR3 is CATVSSVLGYTF. The DNA for the CDR3 is TGTGCCACGGTGAGCAGCGTACTCGGCTACACCTTC.

The rearrangement links TRBV4-1 to TRBJ2-7, with TRBD2 identical over 7 bases. This CDR3 has 15 residues. The trim removed 0 bases at V and 3 bases at J, leaving 5 bases unmatched. The V gene's germline CDR1 is MGHRA and CDR2 YSYEKL. The DNA of the CDR3 is TGCGCCAGCAGCCAAGAGGCAGCGGGGAGCTACGAGCAGTACTTC. Translating gives CASSQEAAGSYEQYF.

The rearrangement links TRBV2 to TRBJ1-1; 10 bases map to TRBD1. Germline V CDR1 and CDR2: SNHLY, FYNNEI. This CDR3 is built from 15 residues. Losses at the gene ends were 5 bases for V and 0 bases for J; bases not matched to a gene: 3. CDR3 in amino acids: CASSPDRGLNTEAFF. The CDR3 DNA reads TGTGCCAGCAGTCCTGACAGGGGGCTGAACACTGAAGCTTTCTTT. Full variable domain (outside the CDR3, taken from reference TRBV2 and TRBJ1-1): EPEVTQTPSHQVTQMGQEVILRCVPISNHLYFYWYRQILGQKVEFLVSFYNNEISEKSEIFDDQFSVERPDGSNFTLKIRSTKLEDSAMYFCASSPDRGLNTEAFFGQGTRLTVV.

This clone has more than one count but fewer than ten. Other DNA sequences in this sample translate to the same CDR3. The gene calls are TRBV2 and TRBJ2-5, with 11 bases lining up with TRBD2. With V trimmed by 6 bases and J by 5 bases, 5 bases remained unmatched. The CDR3 runs 14 residues. Germline V gene sequence: CDR1 SNHLY, CDR2 FYNNEI. CDR3: CASSGLAGGETQYF. The CDR3 bases are TGTGCCAGCAGCGGACTAGCGGGCGGGGAGACCCAGTACTTC. The complete variable domain, with remaining parts taken from reference TRBV2 and TRBJ2-5, reads EPEVTQTPSHQVTQMGQEVILRCVPISNHLYFYWYRQILGQKVEFLVSFYNNEISEKSEIFDDQFSVERPDGSNFTLKIRSTKLEDSAMYFCASSGLAGGETQYFGPGTRLLVL.

Details on this clone: This same CDR3 is encoded by further DNA sequences in the sample. The V call is TRBV18, the J call TRBJ1-1; D gene uncertain. There are 13 residues in the CDR3. Germline CDR1 and CDR2: KGHSH and LQKENI. Trimming shortened V by 3 bases and J by 5 bases, and 10 bases separated the two germline ends. CDR3 DNA sequence: TGTGCCAGCTCACCCCGCGGAGGGACTGAAGCTTTCTTT. Amino acids: CASSPRGGTEAFF.

V gene TRBV10-1 combines with J gene TRBJ2-3, with TRBD2 matching 11 bases. V shed 3 bases, J shed 3 bases, and the junction held 2 bases outside the gene matches. This CDR3 has 15 residues. The germline CDR1 and CDR2 sequences are WNHNN and SYGVQD (reference sequence). The CDR3 coding sequence is TGCGCCAGCAGTGACGGGACTAGCGGAACAGATACGCAGTATTTT. The encoded protein is CASSDGTSGTDTQYF.

DNA of the CDR3: TGTGCCAGTAGTACACAGGGGTTCACCGGGGAGCTGTTTTTT. This sequence encodes CASSTQGFTGELFF. The V gene is TRBV19, the J gene TRBJ2-2, with TRBD1 identical over 7 bases. The CDR3 runs 14 residues. CDR1 is LNHDA and CDR2 is SQIVND in the germline V gene (reference sequence). V shed 4 bases, J shed 4 bases, and the junction held 3 bases outside the gene matches.

The chain is built from TRBV2 and TRBJ1-5, with 7 bases lining up with TRBD1. CDR1 SNHLY and CDR2 FYNNEI come from the germline V gene. CDR3 length: 15 residues. V gave up 5 bases and J gave up 4 bases; unmatched junction bases: 8. The CDR3 loop reads CASSRQGRENQPQHF. The DNA of the CDR3 is TGTGCCAGCAGTAGACAGGGAAGAGAGAATCAGCCCCAGCATTTT.

Here the CDR3 DNA reads TGTGCCTGGAGTGTACAACACCTCTATGGCTACACCTTC. Its translation: CAWSVQHLYGYTF. The V call is TRBV30, the J call TRBJ1-2; D is undetermined. CDR1 and CDR2 (germline): GTSNPN, SVGIG (reference sequence). CDR3 length: 13 amino acids. Trimming removed 0 bases from V and 4 bases from J, with 9 bases in between.

This clone was seen only once. This sequence joins TRBV7-8 and TRBJ1-1, with D possibly matching TRBD1 (5 bases). V was trimmed by 1 base and J by 0 bases, leaving 15 bases between them. Germline CDR1 SGHVS, CDR2 FQNEAQ. This CDR3 is built from 17 residues. CDR3 protein: CASSLVQWQDMNTEAFF. DNA of the CDR3: TGTGCCAGCAGCTTAGTTCAATGGCAGGACATGAACACTGAAGCTTTCTTT.

The chain is built from TRBV27 and TRBJ2-7, with D possibly being TRBD1 (5 bases). CDR3 length: 13 amino acids. Deletions cut 3 bases from V and 1 base from J, with 7 bases between. From germline, CDR1 is MNHEY and CDR2 SMNVEV (reference sequence). The CDR3 DNA sequence: TGTGCCAGCAGTTTTCAGGGTTCCTACGAGCAGTACTTC. Protein sequence: CASSFQGSYEQYF.

The chain combines TRBV5-1 with TRBJ2-7, with D perhaps TRBD2 (6 bases). V lost 7 bases to trimming and J lost 5 bases, with 16 bases between them. The CDR3 covers 13 residues. From germline, CDR1 is SGHRS and CDR2 YFSETQ. CDR3 residues: CASGDGGSDEQYF. The CDR3 DNA reads as TGCGCCAGCGGGGATGGGGGGTCGGACGAGCAGTACTTC.

The chain carries TRBV5-1 and TRBJ1-1; tentative D call: TRBD1 (5 bases). Deletions cut 5 bases from V and 1 base from J, with 9 bases between. The CDR3 has 13 residues. Germline assignment: CDR1 SGHRS and CDR2 YFSETQ. The CDR3 region is CASRTGSNTEAFF. The CDR3 DNA is TGCGCCAGCAGAACAGGATCGAACACTGAAGCTTTCTTT.

The V call is TRBV7-2, the J call TRBJ2-5; tentative D call: TRBD2 (7 bases). From germline, CDR1 is SGHTA and CDR2 FQGNSA. This CDR3 is 15 amino acids long. The ends were cut back, 3 bases at V and 9 bases at J, with 20 bases in the middle. The CDR3 loop reads CASSLGGGPPLAQYF. The DNA for the CDR3 is TGTGCCAGCAGCTTGGGCGGGGGCCCCCCTCTGGCCCAGTACTTC.

Here the CDR3 DNA reads TGTGCCAGCAAAGGCGTAGGACTAGGATTACAAGAGACCCAGTACTTC. It yields the protein CASKGVGLGLQETQYF. The chain carries TRBV2 and TRBJ2-5; 7 nucleotides match TRBD2. J lost 2 bases, V lost 7 bases, and 13 bases had no gene match. Germline CDR1 reads SNHLY; CDR2 reads FYNNEI. The CDR3 spans 16 residues. The entire variable domain, with the rest obtained from reference TRBV2 and TRBJ2-5, is as follows: EPEVTQTPSHQVTQMGQEVILRCVPISNHLYFYWYRQILGQKVEFLVSFYNNEISEKSEIFDDQFSVERPDGSNFTLKIRSTKLEDSAMYFCASKGVGLGLQETQYFGPGTRLLVL.

CDR3 protein: CASRKDRFSNSPLHF. In DNA, the CDR3 is TGTGCCAGCAGGAAGGACAGGTTTTCGAATTCACCCCTCCACTTT. This chain links TRBV6-5 with TRBJ1-6; TRBD1 agrees at 7 bases. Germline V lookup: CDR1 MNHEY, CDR2 SVGAGI. The trim removed 6 bases at V and 7 bases at J, leaving 9 bases unmatched. The CDR3 is 15 amino acids.

J is TRBJ2-2 and V is TRBV30; 11 bases are a match to TRBD2. CDR3 length equals 19 residues. V lost 3 bases, J lost 1 base, and 13 bases stayed unmatched. Germline lookup yields CDR1 GTSNPN and CDR2 SVGIG (reference sequence). This chain's CDR3 is CAWRNWRHTSGGNTGELFF. As DNA, the CDR3 is TGTGCCTGGAGAAACTGGCGCCATACTAGCGGGGGGAACACCGGGGAGCTGTTTTTT. The full variable domain, with the rest looked up from reference TRBV30 and TRBJ2-2, is SQTIHQWPATLVQPVGSPLSLECTVEGTSNPNLYWYRQAAGRGLQLLFYSVGIGQISSEVPQNLSASRPQDRQFILSSKKLLLSDSGFYLCAWRNWRHTSGGNTGELFFGEGSRLTVL.

The chain is built from TRBV19 and TRBJ1-1; a possible D gene is TRBD1 (6 bases). In germline, CDR1 is LNHDA, CDR2 SQIVND (reference sequence). The CDR3 is 14 amino acids. The ends were cut back, 1 base at V and 7 bases at J, with 13 bases in the middle. Here the CDR3 reads CASSIGPGVGEAFF. In DNA form, the CDR3 reads TGTGCCAGTAGTATAGGGCCAGGGGTTGGTGAAGCTTTCTTT.

A remark on this clone: The same CDR3 can be traced to other DNA sequences in this sample. The rearrangement links TRBV6-5 to TRBJ1-1, with D maybe TRBD1 (6 bases). CDR1 and CDR2 (germline): MNHEY, SVGAGI. The CDR3 extends over 13 amino acids. Trimming left V 6 bases short and J 0 bases short, with 8 bases between. CDR3 DNA sequence: TGTGCCAGCAGCAGACAGGTGAACACTGAAGCTTTCTTT. Residues: CASSRQVNTEAFF.

This clone came up a few times. The rearrangement links TRBV6-5 to TRBJ1-2; 8 nucleotides agree with TRBD1. The V segment lost 8 bases and the J segment 4 bases; nucleotides outside the gene matches: 12. In germline, CDR1 is MNHEY, CDR2 SVGAGI. The CDR3 has 15 amino acids. The CDR3 sequence is CASVGQGRSFYGYTF. The CDR3 DNA is TGTGCCAGCGTTGGACAGGGAAGGAGCTTCTATGGCTACACCTTC.

The genes are TRBV9 and TRBJ2-5; 11 bases map to TRBD2. After removal of 2 bases from V and 0 bases from J, the junction contained 9 bases not matched to a gene. The CDR3 consists of 18 residues. Germline V gene data show CDR1 as SGDLS and CDR2 as YYNGEE. The CDR3 here is CASSVTSGSRGYQETQYF. The CDR3 DNA follows: TGTGCCAGCAGCGTCACTAGCGGGAGTCGGGGGTACCAAGAGACCCAGTACTTC.